A single sample is the source of the 10 T cell receptor beta chains below, sequenced in a study of identical twins. From the 5' RACE reads, TCRdb called clonotypes with MiXCR, one entry per CDR3 protein. This table holds 700,000 or so distinct CDR3 sequences, 8% to 9% found once. These data were also reused for a study on yellow fever vaccine responses in identical twins.

Material for sequencing was PBMCs. These receptors all come from a woman younger than 30 in good health.

The table lists this clonotype with many counts. This sequence joins TRBV12-3 or TRBV12-4 and TRBJ2-7; D ambiguous. V was cut by 3 bases and J by 4 bases, with 13 bases left in between. CDR3 length: 14 amino acids. As DNA, the CDR3 is TGTGCCAGCAGTTTGGTGTTTGGTGGTTACGAGCAGTACTTC. Protein product: CASSLVFGGYEQYF.

The chain uses TRBV6-2 or TRBV6-3 and TRBJ2-3; 8 bases fit TRBD2. V trimming: 2 bases; J trimming: 0 bases; junction bases outside the gene matches: 10. The CDR3 runs 18 residues. Germline loops: CDR1 MNHEY, CDR2 SVGEGT. CDR3 amino acids: CASSYRYELAASTDTQYF. CDR3 in DNA: TGTGCCAGCAGTTACCGGTACGAACTAGCGGCAAGCACAGATACGCAGTATTTT.

The DNA for the CDR3 is TGTGCCAGCAGTACACAGAGAGGGGGCCAAGAGACCCAGTACTTC. Its translation is CASSTQRGGQETQYF. V and J are TRBV6-2 or TRBV6-3 and TRBJ2-5; a possible D gene is TRBD1 (6 bases). Deletions cut 5 bases from V and 1 base from J, with 14 bases between. CDR1 MNHEY and CDR2 SVGEGT come from the germline V gene. This CDR3 is 15 amino acids long.

V is TRBV18 and J is TRBJ2-1; D not certain. V dropped 3 bases and J dropped 9 bases, with 12 bases sitting between them. Germline CDR1 reads KGHSH; CDR2 reads LQKENI. This CDR3 is 13 amino acids long. CDR3 sequence reads: CASSPGLKIEQFF. The CDR3 DNA reads TGTGCCAGCTCACCCGGATTAAAGATTGAGCAGTTCTTC.

This clonotype was detected ten times or more. V gene TRBV29-1 combines with J gene TRBJ2-3; no clear D. The germline V gene encodes CDR1 SQVTM and CDR2 ANQGSEA. V lost 8 bases and J lost 4, with 13 bases in between. The CDR3 totals 12 residues. CDR3 loop: CSLTLGPDTQYF. The CDR3 DNA reads TGCAGCCTAACCTTGGGCCCAGATACGCAGTATTTT.

The rearrangement links TRBV7-8 to TRBJ2-1; no firm D call. From germline, CDR1 is SGHVS and CDR2 FQNEAQ. The CDR3 is 16 amino acids. V lost 3 bases to trimming and J lost 7 bases, with 19 bases between them. The CDR3 spells CASSFPTGILENEQFF. The CDR3 DNA is TGTGCCAGCAGCTTCCCCACTGGGATCTTGGAGAATGAGCAGTTCTTC.

This clonotype has just a few counts. The J gene is TRBJ2-7, the V gene TRBV20-1; the match to TRBD1 covers 8 bases. The CDR3 spans 17 residues. CDR1 is DFQATT and CDR2 is SNEGSKA in the germline V gene (reference sequence). The DNA of the CDR3 is TGCAGCCCTACCCGGACAGGGTGGGGTAGCGGCTCCTACGAGCAGTACTTC. It specifies CSPTRTGWGSGSYEQYF.

The V gene is TRBV20-1, the J gene TRBJ1-5; TRBD1 might be the D (5 bases). Looked up from germline, CDR1 is DFQATT and CDR2 is SNEGSKA (reference sequence). V lost 1 base to trimming and J lost 4 bases, with 14 bases between them. This CDR3 is 15 amino acids long. CDR3 nucleotides: TGCAGTGCTAGAGCGGCAGGGAGGGTGAATCAGCCCCAGCATTTT. It encodes CSARAAGRVNQPQHF.

The chain has TRBV7-9 and TRBJ1-2; TRBD1 aligns across 9 bases. Germline trimming cut 5 bases from V and 7 bases from J; bases unmatched to any gene: 8. The germline V gene encodes CDR1 SEHNR and CDR2 FQNEAQ (reference sequence). The CDR3 length is 14 residues. CDR3 sequence (DNA): TGTGCCAGCAGCCAGGACAGGGGTGCAGGTGGCTACACCTTC. Translation: CASSQDRGAGGYTF.

This clonotype was detected a few times. The J gene is TRBJ1-4, the V gene TRBV29-1; D gene unclear. Germline-derived CDR1 and CDR2 are SQVTM and ANQGSEA. This CDR3 comprises 14 residues. Trimming stripped 3 bases from V and 3 bases from J, with 11 bases between. CDR3 DNA: TGCAGCGTTGATATCCGGTCAGCTAATGAAAAACTGTTTTTT. Its translation is CSVDIRSANEKLFF.